This T cell receptor (beta chain) was identified during a study of blood T cell repertoires in COVID-19. CDR1 is SGDLS and CDR2 is YYNGEE in the germline V gene. The CDR3 extends over 12 amino acids. V lost 4 bases to trimming and J lost 5 bases; unmatched junction nucleotides: 2. This table comes from immunoSEQ multiplex PCR, and its TCRdb copy is limited to in-frame clones, with some not included. The sample holds some 83,000 clones; about 80% are singletons and the top ten take more than 9.5%. The chain is built from TRBV9 and TRBJ2-5, with 7 bases fitting TRBD2. The TCR comes from a man between 50 and 59 years old with acute or convalescent COVID-19. The sequencing input was peripheral blood. The DNA of the CDR3 is TGTGCCAGCAGCTCCGGGAGGGAGACCCAGTACTTC. As protein: CASSSGRETQYF.